This T cell receptor (beta chain) derives from a study of OX40 agonist ivuxolimab in advanced cancers. Study at large: The study reported partial responses in three patients: one hepatocellular carcinoma, two cutaneous melanoma. Study results and limitations: It was not determined which antigens were specifically recognized by the peripheral T cells that had undergone clonal expansion.

Clones were sequenced by immunoSEQ multiplex PCR, and TCRdb holds only the in-frame ones, with some missing. The top ten hold roughly 25% of the sample, which has 13,000 to 15,000 clones, 75% to 95% seen once. A word on this clone: Its antigen is not identified.

Germline CDR1 reads ENHRY; CDR2 reads SYGVKD. The CDR3 covers 19 residues. V shed 3 bases and J 0 bases; nucleotides not matched to a gene: 10. The origin of this receptor is an adult with an advanced solid tumor such as melanoma, head and neck, liver or kidney cancer. This chain uses TRBV10-3 with TRBJ2-1; 11 positions agree with TRBD2. Specimen: CD4+ or CD8+ T cells sorted from blood, collected in a trial of the OX40 agonist ivuxolimab. In DNA, the CDR3 is TGTGCCATCAGTGATGGTACTAGCGGGAGCCGGGGCTCCTACAATGAGCAGTTCTTC. Residues: CAISDGTSGSRGSYNEQFF.